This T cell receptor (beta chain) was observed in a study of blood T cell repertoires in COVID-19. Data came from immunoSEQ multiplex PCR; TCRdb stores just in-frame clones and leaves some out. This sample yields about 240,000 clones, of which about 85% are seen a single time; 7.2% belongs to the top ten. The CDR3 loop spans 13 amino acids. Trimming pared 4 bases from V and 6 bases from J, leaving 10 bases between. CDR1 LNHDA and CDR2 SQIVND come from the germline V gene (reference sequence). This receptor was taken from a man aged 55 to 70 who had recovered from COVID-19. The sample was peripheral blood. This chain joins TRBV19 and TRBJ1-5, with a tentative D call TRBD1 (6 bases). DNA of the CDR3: TGTGCCAGTAGTAGGACAGTCATTCAGCCCCAGCATTTT. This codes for CASSRTVIQPQHF.